The following is a T cell receptor (beta chain) sequence with its context. Its antigen is undetermined. Since a much larger clone is just one base distant, this may be a read error. Different DNA sequences within this sample yield the same CDR3. The data derive from a study of T cell responses to AZD1222 COVID-19 vaccine. Across the whole study: Whether given at about 4 or about 12 weeks, second doses were pooled. Study-level results: Donors, mostly white British, included more females; clonal diversity was possibly underestimated.

Only in-frame clones appear in the TCRdb table, and some are missing; sequencing was by immunoSEQ multiplex PCR. The table shows tens of thousands of clones, with roughly 90% occurring only once. This CDR3 has 14 residues. The germline gives CDR1 KGHDR, CDR2 SFDVKD. V trimming: 9 bases; J trimming: 4 bases; junction bases outside the gene matches: 2. The sample consisted of peripheral blood, taken on day 0 of AZD1222 vaccination. The rearrangement uses TRBV24-1 and TRBJ2-2; TRBD1 matches at 12 bases. The receptor's source is an adult in good health. In DNA form, the CDR3 reads TGTGCCACCCGGGGACAGGGGGCCACCGGGGAGCTGTTTTTT. Its protein product is CATRGQGATGELFF.